The source of this TCR beta chain is a study of CD8 T cells in Susac syndrome. Study context: When blood was drawn, patients with Susac syndrome were on intravenous immunoglobulin alone, on corticosteroids, or therapy-naive.

The V and J ends lost 4 bases and 4 bases, in that order; junction bases with no gene match: 6. The CDR3 has 16 residues. CDR1 SEHNR and CDR2 FQNEAQ come from the germline V gene (reference sequence). When the RNA was reverse transcribed, random hexamers were used with an input of about 0.5 to 1 ug. TCRdb ran MiXCR on the immunoSEQ multiplex PCR reads and lists one entry per CDR3 protein. The data show tens of thousands of distinct CDR3 sequences, approximately 95% seen once. The receptor was derived from a human donor with Susac syndrome. The material sequenced was CD8+ T cells from PBMCs. The V gene is TRBV7-9, the J gene TRBJ2-2, with 10 bases lining up with TRBD2. The CDR3 sequence is CASSSLAGGRTGELFF. As DNA, the CDR3 is TGTGCCAGCAGCTCGTTAGCGGGGGGACGCACCGGGGAGCTGTTTTTT. The full variable domain, in which reference TRBV7-9 and TRBJ2-2 provide the parts outside the CDR3, is DTGVSQNPRHKITKRGQNVTFRCDPISEHNRLYWYRQTLGQGPEFLTYFQNEAQLEKSRLLSDRFSAERPKGSFSTLEIQRTEQGDSAMYLCASSSLAGGRTGELFFGEGSRLTVL.